The rows below give T cell receptor beta chains drawn from one sample of a study of blood T cell repertoires in COVID-19. Assay: immunoSEQ multiplex PCR; the TCRdb copy retains only in-frame clones and omits some. The sample yields 100,000 to 150,000 clones, around 80% seen once. Specimen: peripheral blood. Receptor source: a man in his sixties or seventies with acute or convalescent COVID-19. Both conserved end residues are part of each CDR3. The D gene is left open where the match is weak. The size entry is marked missing in some rows and otherwise reads once, few, many or a size class.

j_call clone_size v_call d_call cdr3_aa cdr3_nt
TRBJ1-1 NA TRBV5-1 NA CASSFGGEGTEAFF TGCGCCAGCAGCTTCGGAGGGGAAGGTACTGAAGCTTTCTTT
TRBJ1-3 NA TRBV2 NA CASRSQSLKGTIYF TGTGCCAGCAGGTCACAGAGTCTAAAAGGCACCATATATTTT
TRBJ2-7 few TRBV11-3 TRBD1 CASSLGTGQGYEQYF TGTGCCAGCAGCTTAGGAACCGGACAGGGGTACGAGCAGTACTTC
TRBJ2-3 NA TRBV5-6 NA CASSLADTQYF TGTGCCAGCAGCTTGGCGGATACGCAGTATTTT
TRBJ2-1 NA TRBV2 TRBD2 CASSERAGAYNEQFF TGTGCCAGCAGTGAGAGGGCGGGGGCCTACAATGAGCAGTTCTTC
TRBJ1-2 NA TRBV18 NA CASSPGEEGYTF TGTGCCAGCTCACCAGGCGAGGAAGGCTACACCTTC
TRBJ1-1 NA TRBV2 NA CASTGDYTEAFF TGTGCCAGCACGGGGGACTACACTGAAGCTTTCTTT
TRBJ2-2 NA TRBV10-2 NA CASSAQNTGELFF TGCGCCAGCAGTGCCCAAAACACCGGGGAGCTGTTTTTT
TRBJ1-5 NA TRBV19 NA CATLGRGEGQPQHF TGTGCCACCCTGGGCAGGGGAGAGGGTCAGCCCCAGCATTTT
TRBJ2-1 NA TRBV2 TRBD2 CASSAASGGFNEQFF TGTGCCAGCAGTGCCGCCAGCGGGGGGTTCAATGAGCAGTTCTTC
TRBJ2-7 NA TRBV6-1 NA CASSEYGHSTIYEQYF TGTGCCAGCAGCGAATACGGACATTCAACTATCTACGAGCAGTACTTC
TRBJ1-5 few TRBV6-1 NA CASSESPGSNQPQHF TGTGCCAGCAGTGAAAGTCCAGGGAGCAATCAGCCCCAGCATTTT
TRBJ1-4 NA TRBV7-6 TRBD1 CASSLGTGGPEKLFF TGTGCCAGCAGCCTCGGGACAGGGGGGCCTGAAAAACTGTTTTTT
TRBJ2-1 few TRBV2 NA CASSTPKDGGDEQFF TGTGCCAGCAGTACCCCGAAAGATGGAGGGGATGAGCAGTTCTTC
TRBJ1-1 NA TRBV7-2 TRBD1 CASSRGQLNTEAFF TGTGCCAGCAGCCGGGGACAGCTGAACACTGAAGCTTTCTTT
TRBJ2-5 NA TRBV15 TRBD2 CATSRLAGGQETQYF TGTGCCACCAGCAGACTCGCGGGGGGGCAAGAGACCCAGTACTTC
TRBJ2-1 NA TRBV5-8 TRBD2 CASPPGLARGNEQFF TGTGCCAGCCCCCCTGGACTAGCGCGGGGGAATGAGCAGTTCTTC
TRBJ2-7 NA TRBV2 NA CASSEEGAGISEQYF TGTGCCAGCAGTGAGGAGGGCGCAGGGATATCCGAGCAGTACTTC
TRBJ1-1 NA TRBV5-1 NA CARWGGRVVNTEAFF TGCGCCAGATGGGGAGGGCGAGTCGTGAACACTGAAGCTTTCTTT
TRBJ1-2 once TRBV5-4 TRBD1 CASSPDRGALGGYTF TGTGCCAGCAGCCCCGACAGGGGGGCCCTCGGGGGCTACACCTTC
TRBJ2-3 NA TRBV12-5 TRBD2 CASGLAGVGHTQYF TGTGCTAGTGGCCTAGCGGGCGTGGGCCATACGCAGTATTTT
TRBJ1-2 NA TRBV3-1/TRBV3-2 NA CASSPTIDGGLMGYGYTF TGTGCCAGCAGCCCAACTATCGACGGGGGGCTTATGGGCTATGGCTACACCTTC
TRBJ1-6 NA TRBV3-1/TRBV3-2 TRBD1 CASSPTGTGYSPLHF TGTGCCAGCAGCCCGACCGGGACAGGGTATTCACCCCTCCACTTT
TRBJ1-1 NA TRBV12-3/TRBV12-4 NA CASRIGGVTEAFF TGTGCCAGCAGGATTGGGGGGGTCACTGAAGCTTTCTTT
TRBJ2-3 NA TRBV10-2 NA CASSDSAESTDTQYF TGCGCCAGCAGTGATTCTGCGGAGAGCACAGATACGCAGTATTTT
TRBJ1-5 few TRBV18 NA CASSPGEQAANQPQHF TGTGCCAGCTCACCCGGGGAGCAGGCGGCCAATCAGCCCCAGCATTTT
TRBJ2-7 once TRBV5-1 TRBD2 CASSPGLADSYEQYF TGCGCCAGCAGCCCCGGACTAGCGGACTCCTACGAGCAGTACTTC
TRBJ1-2 NA TRBV6-5 TRBD1 CASGGLTGGSYGYTF TGTGCCAGCGGGGGTTTGACAGGGGGCTCCTATGGCTACACCTTC
TRBJ1-1 NA TRBV10-3 NA CAIMARVGTEAFF TGTGCCATCATGGCCAGGGTTGGCACTGAAGCTTTCTTT
TRBJ2-1 NA TRBV4-2 NA CASSRSGVDEQFF TGTGCCAGCAGCCGGTCAGGTGTGGATGAGCAGTTCTTC
TRBJ2-5 once TRBV15 NA CATSGRQKNQETQYF TGTGCCACCAGCGGTAGACAGAAGAACCAAGAGACCCAGTACTTC
TRBJ1-4 few TRBV29-1 TRBD1 CSVEGQGEKLFF TGCAGCGTTGAAGGACAGGGAGAAAAACTGTTTTTT
TRBJ2-2 NA TRBV3-1/TRBV3-2 NA CASSQGAGELFF TGTGCCAGCAGCCAAGGCGCCGGGGAGCTGTTTTTT
TRBJ2-7 NA TRBV6-5 NA CASSYSRDTYEQYF TGTGCCAGCAGTTACTCGAGGGACACCTACGAGCAGTACTTC
TRBJ1-3 few TRBV7-9 NA CASSFTGPGNTIYF TGTGCCAGCAGTTTTACAGGGCCTGGAAACACCATATATTTT
TRBJ1-6 NA TRBV7-9 NA CASSPLTGSYNSPLHF TGTGCCAGCAGCCCTCTAACAGGGTCCTATAATTCACCCCTCCACTTT
TRBJ2-5 once TRBV19 TRBD2 CASSIGGTSGPRRGETQYF TGTGCCAGTAGTATAGGTGGGACTAGCGGGCCCCGAAGAGGAGAGACCCAGTACTTC
TRBJ1-2 NA TRBV18 TRBD1 CASSDSGTALFGSGYTF TGTGCCAGCTCTGACTCCGGGACAGCCCTTTTCGGGAGCGGCTACACCTTC
TRBJ1-4 NA TRBV4-1 NA CASSQDRADGVGEKLFF TGCGCCAGCAGCCAAGACAGGGCTGACGGCGTTGGGGAAAAACTGTTTTTT
TRBJ2-1 NA TRBV6-5 NA CASSYNRDPYNEQFF TGTGCCAGCAGTTACAACAGGGACCCCTACAATGAGCAGTTCTTC
TRBJ1-2 few TRBV6-5 NA CASSYTGTTGGYTF TGTGCCAGCAGTTACACCGGGACTACGGGGGGCTACACCTTC
TRBJ2-2 NA TRBV3-1/TRBV3-2 TRBD1 CASSQGTGVTGELFF TGTGCCAGCAGCCAAGGGACAGGGGTCACCGGGGAGCTGTTTTTT
TRBJ1-4 NA TRBV6-5 TRBD1 CASSRDRGRGEKLFF TGTGCCAGCAGTCGGGACAGGGGGCGCGGAGAAAAACTGTTTTTT
TRBJ1-2 NA TRBV6-2/TRBV6-3 TRBD1 CASSYLGTVYGYTF TGTGCCAGCAGTTACTTGGGGACAGTCTATGGCTACACCTTC
TRBJ2-3 NA TRBV9 NA CASSVAGLVPHTDTQYF TGTGCCAGCAGCGTAGCCGGTTTAGTGCCCCACACAGATACGCAGTATTTT
TRBJ1-1 NA TRBV7-3 NA CASSLSGVGTEAFF TGTGCCAGCAGCTTATCAGGGGTGGGCACTGAAGCTTTCTTT
TRBJ2-2 few TRBV15 NA CATSSSAGRTGELFF TGTGCCACCAGCAGTTCCGCCGGTCGCACCGGGGAGCTGTTTTTT
TRBJ2-5 NA TRBV19 TRBD2 CASSAASGGSMQYF TGTGCCAGTAGTGCCGCTAGCGGGGGTTCCATGCAGTACTTC